This TCR beta chain derives from a study of tumor-infiltrating lymphocytes in primary liver carcinoma. Whole-study context: All patients, whether men or women, fell within 30 to 69 years of age. The study obtained roughly 3.65 to 7.5 million productive TCRbeta reads per sample, similar across tissue types.

Reverse transcription of roughly 0.5 ug total RNA with a constant-region primer produced TCR beta cDNA. Construction of TCR beta libraries relied on three successive nested multiplex PCR rounds employing slightly modified ARM-PCR. TRBV1-TRBV30 forward primers paired with a C-beta reverse primer were used in the first two PCR rounds, which ran roughly 9 cycles each. TCRdb re-called the multiplex PCR reads with MiXCR, one entry per CDR3 protein. The data contain 95,000 to 100,000 distinct CDR3 sequences, around two thirds of them singletons. Both RNA and DNA were isolated together from roughly 20-30 mg of bulk tissue that had not been sorted. Many counts were recorded for this clonotype. The antigen remains undetermined. A much larger clone differs by one base, so this may be a read error. General study results and limits: Blood trailed tumors significantly in top-250-clone fraction (p = 0.039).

The germline V and J ends were trimmed by 3 bases and 4 bases, with 12 bases remaining between them. The CDR3 has 14 residues. From germline, CDR1 is SGHAT and CDR2 FQNNGV. The sequencing sample was made of liver tumor tissue from sampling region 2. Sample subset: tumor region T2, inferior pole. The TCR comes from an older woman with primary liver carcinoma and hepatitis B virus infection. The chain has TRBV11-2 and TRBJ2-5, with a tentative D call TRBD2 (6 bases). This CDR3 is CASSFHQAGETQYF. The CDR3 DNA sequence: TGTGCCAGCAGCTTCCACCAAGCGGGAGAGACCCAGTACTTC.